The 10 T cell receptor beta chains given below trace back to one sample, sequenced in a study of technical replicates of blood from several donors. The repertoire was sequenced with immunoSEQ multiplex PCR; TCRdb's copy has only in-frame clones and lacks some. The sample has roughly 68,000 clones; 70% to 90% are singletons. The material sequenced was PBMCs. Every receptor here comes from a human donor in good health. Some clones in this sample may be carry-over from other donors' samples.

This CDR3 reads CASSQEVFGTSIHTQYF. CDR3 DNA: TGTGCCAGCAGCCAAGAGGTTTTTGGGACTAGTATACATACGCAGTATTTT. The chain has TRBV4-2 and TRBJ2-3; 8 bases align to TRBD2. This CDR3 has 17 amino acids. Germline V gene lookup returns CDR1 LGHNA and CDR2 YNFKEQ. V gave up 0 bases and J gave up 7 bases; unmatched junction bases: 12.

This chain joins TRBV29-1 and TRBJ2-3; the D is unclear. The V gene lost 6 bases and the J gene lost 3 bases, with 13 bases spanning the gap. Germline CDR1 and CDR2: SQVTM and ANQGSEA. CDR3 size: 13 residues. CDR3 loop: CSVAPQSTDTQYF. CDR3 in DNA: TGCAGCGTGGCCCCCCAGTCAACAGATACGCAGTATTTT.

This clone was observed at least ten times. The chain links TRBV6-1 to TRBJ2-7; D is possibly TRBD2 (7 bases). V gave up 4 bases and J gave up 0 bases, with 13 bases separating them. Germline values: CDR1 MNHNS, CDR2 SASEGT. The CDR3 is made up of 15 amino acids. This chain's CDR3 is CASSAEGGSSYEQYF. The CDR3 nucleotides read TGTGCCAGCAGTGCCGAGGGGGGGAGCTCCTACGAGCAGTACTTC.

This sequence joins TRBV5-5 and TRBJ1-1; 8 nucleotides agree with TRBD1. From germline, CDR1 is SGHKS and CDR2 YYEKEE (reference sequence). The CDR3 covers 13 residues. Trimming took 0 bases from V and 11 from J; bases not matched to a gene: 6. CDR3 nucleotide sequence: TGTGCCAGCAGCTTGGAGCGCGCAGGGGGCGCTTTCTTT. It codes for CASSLERAGGAFF.

This clone appeared a single time. V is TRBV10-3 and J is TRBJ2-1, with TRBD2 identical over 9 bases. V lost 10 bases and J lost 9; bases outside the gene matches: 16. The CDR3 spans 15 residues. CDR1 is ENHRY, CDR2 SYGVKD, per germline. The CDR3 spells CASTGLAGIVGEQFF. The CDR3 region has the DNA TGTGCCAGCACCGGGCTAGCGGGAATTGTTGGTGAGCAGTTCTTC.

The chain links TRBV6-5 to TRBJ1-1; no reliable D call. This CDR3 contains 14 residues. Germline loops: CDR1 MNHEY, CDR2 SVGAGI. V dropped 2 bases and J dropped 1 base, with 8 bases sitting between them. The CDR3 reads CASSYGRGNTEAFF. The CDR3 DNA reads as TGTGCCAGCAGTTACGGTCGAGGGAACACTGAAGCTTTCTTT.

The V call is TRBV7-2, the J call TRBJ1-5; D might be TRBD1 (5 bases). Germline CDR1 is SGHTA and CDR2 is FQGNSA. This CDR3 has 16 residues. Trimming removed 3 bases at V and 0 bases at J, with 12 bases between. CDR3 nucleotides: TGTGCCAGCAGCTTTGGACATACCCTTAGCAATCAGCCCCAGCATTTT. Protein: CASSFGHTLSNQPQHF.

The chain couples TRBV30 to TRBJ1-1; a possible D gene is TRBD1 (6 bases). Germline V lookup: CDR1 GTSNPN, CDR2 SVGIG (reference sequence). The CDR3 has 15 residues. V shed 3 bases and J shed 1 base, with 15 bases lying between them. CDR3 bases: TGTGCCTGGAGCCCACCGGACAGAAAGAACACTGAAGCTTTCTTT. This encodes CAWSPPDRKNTEAFF. The full variable domain, rest sourced from reference TRBV30 and TRBJ1-1, is SQTIHQWPATLVQPVGSPLSLECTVEGTSNPNLYWYRQAAGRGLQLLFYSVGIGQISSEVPQNLSASRPQDRQFILSSKKLLLSDSGFYLCAWSPPDRKNTEAFFGQGTRLTVV.

This chain connects TRBV25-1 to TRBJ1-3, with 7 bases lining up with TRBD1. Trimming cost V 6 bases and J 6 bases; bases outside gene matches: 8. Germline V gene lookup returns CDR1 MGHDK and CDR2 SYGVNS. This CDR3 is 14 amino acids long. The CDR3 is CASSKFGTENTIYF. The CDR3 DNA reads as TGTGCCAGCAGCAAATTCGGGACAGAAAACACCATATATTTT.

This chain uses TRBV7-2 with TRBJ2-5; D perhaps matches TRBD2 (7 bases). Per the germline V gene, CDR1 is SGHTA and CDR2 is FQGNSA. Trimming shortened V by 2 bases and J by 5 bases, and 15 bases separated the two germline ends. CDR3 size: 15 residues. This CDR3 is CASSLQLGGGETQYF. The DNA for the CDR3 is TGTGCCAGCAGCTTACAGCTAGGGGGAGGGGAGACCCAGTACTTC.